This TCR beta chain is drawn from a study of Tregs in tolerant kidney transplant recipients. Whole-study findings and limits: This study did not directly address biological reproducibility. Tregs expanded with activated donor B cells seemed most donor-specific.

Thawed PBMCs were FACS-sorted into unstimulated CD4+CD25+CD127- regulatory T cells, CD4+CD25- non-regulatory cells, CD4 and CD8 cells. An overnight rest at 37°C with 200 IU/ml IL-2 preceded regulatory T cell sorting from thawed PBMCs. TCRdb keeps only in-frame clones here, not all; method: immunoSEQ multiplex PCR. The table lists about 73,000 clones, more than 85% of them singletons. This CDR3 has 13 residues. Germline CDR1 is MNHEY and CDR2 is SMNVEV (reference sequence). Trimming took 8 bases from V and 11 from J, leaving 21 bases between them. With regard to this clone: Its antigen is currently unknown.

This TCR was sampled from a human donor who received a combined kidney and bone marrow transplant. Sequencing was performed on Tregs from blood, taken before the transplant. The V and J genes are TRBV27 and TRBJ2-5; TRBD2 is a possible D gene (6 bases). Here the CDR3 reads CASSERVSGEQYF. The CDR3 DNA follows: TGTGCCAGCTCAGAGCGGGTCTCTGGGGAGCAGTACTTC.